The 21 T cell receptor beta chains listed next were all sequenced from one sample in a study of T cell repertoires in cytomegalovirus infection. TCRdb reprocessed the reads with MiXCR, giving one entry per CDR3 protein. The sample holds about 770,000 distinct CDR3 sequences, almost 30% seen once. Their target antigens are unknown. The source was cultured CD8+ T cells from PBMCs, collected from culture after CMV antigen stimulation. Source of these receptors: a human donor in good health (CMV status not recorded). Some clones in this sample may be carry-over from other donors' samples.

The chain is built from TRBV5-6 and TRBJ2-3; 7 bases are shared with TRBD1. CDR1 and CDR2 from the germline V gene are SGHDT and YYEEEE. CDR3 length equals 18 residues. J gave up 0 bases and V 1 base, and 11 bases lay outside the gene matches. The chain's CDR3 is CASSLTDRFPFSTDTQYF. The CDR3 DNA follows: TGTGCCAGCAGCTTGACGGACAGGTTCCCTTTTAGCACAGATACGCAGTATTTT.

CDR3 DNA: TGTGCCAGCACCGGGACTGTCACCTACGAGCAGTACTTC. Translated, it gives CASTGTVTYEQYF. The gene calls are TRBV12-3 or TRBV12-4 and TRBJ2-7, with D possibly matching TRBD2 (6 bases). V lost 7 bases and J lost 2, with 12 bases in between. The CDR3 totals 13 residues.

This chain uses TRBV29-1 with TRBJ2-2; TRBD1 matches 7 bases. Germline V gene data show CDR1 as SQVTM and CDR2 as ANQGSEA. The length of the CDR3 is 16 residues. Trimming at V came to 0 bases and at J to 2 bases, leaving 6 bases not matched to a gene. The DNA for the CDR3 is TGCAGCGTTGAAGAATTGGGACAGACCAACACCGGGGAGCTGTTTTTT. It translates to CSVEELGQTNTGELFF.

The CDR3 spells CASSFSEGRNYNEQFF. CDR3 sequence (DNA): TGTGCCAGCAGCTTTTCTGAGGGACGGAATTACAATGAGCAGTTCTTC. This rearrangement joins TRBV7-8 to TRBJ2-1; D might be TRBD1 or TRBD2, each matching 5 bases. Germline CDR1 and CDR2: SGHVS and FQNEAQ. V lost 3 bases and J lost 4, with 16 bases in between. The CDR3 sequence is 16 residues long.

The rearrangement joins TRBV10-3 to TRBJ2-2; weak D call: TRBD2 (6 bases). The CDR3 contains 15 residues. Trimming removed 6 bases at V and 7 bases at J, with 18 bases between. Germline CDR1 ENHRY, CDR2 SYGVKD. CDR3 region: CAISEGGGFSGELFF. The CDR3 DNA is TGTGCCATCAGCGAGGGCGGAGGGTTTAGCGGGGAGCTGTTTTTT.

There are a few counts of this clonotype. The chain recombines TRBV19 with TRBJ2-5, with TRBD1 matching over 9 bases. This CDR3 comprises 15 residues. Trimming removed 7 bases from V and 2 bases from J; junction bases left unmatched: 8. In germline, CDR1 is LNHDA, CDR2 SQIVND (reference sequence). The CDR3 is CASTPGDRVQETQYF. CDR3 in DNA: TGTGCCAGTACCCCGGGGGACAGGGTGCAAGAGACCCAGTACTTC.

The chain couples TRBV11-2 to TRBJ1-6, with D perhaps TRBD1 (5 bases). Germline V gene lookup returns CDR1 SGHAT and CDR2 FQNNGV. Trimming shortened V by 5 bases and J by 9 bases, and 23 bases separated the two germline ends. The CDR3 runs 17 residues. The DNA of the CDR3 is TGTGCCAGCAGCAAAACAGGCGAATACGGAGCCGGTTCACCCCTCCACTTT. It specifies CASSKTGEYGAGSPLHF.

The gene calls are TRBV4-3 and TRBJ1-2; TRBD1 might be the D (5 bases). The germline gives CDR1 LGHNA, CDR2 YSLEER. Trimming cost V 4 bases and J 6 bases, with 15 bases left between them. This CDR3 contains 14 residues. The CDR3 here is CASSPGVRENGYTF. For the CDR3, the DNA is TGCGCCAGCAGCCCCGGCGTCAGGGAGAATGGCTACACCTTC.

In this sample, this clonotype turned up once. The gene calls are TRBV6-6 and TRBJ2-7; D gene unclear. The CDR3 runs 13 residues. Trimming took off 0 bases at V and 0 bases at J, with 3 bases between the two ends. Germline V gene sequence: CDR1 MNHNY, CDR2 SVGAGI (reference sequence). CDR3 DNA sequence: TGTGCCAGCAGTTACTCAAACTCCTACGAGCAGTACGTC. This encodes CASSYSNSYEQYV.

This clonotype was found many times. The V gene is TRBV12-3 or TRBV12-4, the J gene TRBJ1-1; perhaps TRBD1 as D (6 bases). This CDR3 has 16 residues. V was shortened by 4 bases and J by 3 bases, with 18 bases between the two germline ends. For the CDR3, the DNA is TGTGCCAGCAGTTCCCCTTGGACAGAGTTGGACACTGAAGCTTTCTTT. Translating it yields CASSSPWTELDTEAFF.

V is TRBV28 and J is TRBJ2-3; unclear D gene. The CDR3 runs 14 residues. The V end lost 6 bases, the J end lost 0 bases, and 10 bases lay between the germline ends. CDR1 is MDHEN and CDR2 is SYDVKM in the germline V gene. CDR3 sequence: CASRPLESTDTQYF. The CDR3 DNA follows: TGTGCCAGCAGACCCCTAGAAAGCACAGATACGCAGTATTTT. The full variable domain, with the rest looked up from reference TRBV28 and TRBJ2-3, is DVKVTQSSRYLVKRTGEKVFLECVQDMDHENMFWYRQDPGLGLRLIYFSYDVKMKEKGDIPEGYSVSREKKERFSLILESASTNQTSMYLCASRPLESTDTQYFGPGTRLTVL.

The rearrangement joins TRBV6-5 to TRBJ2-1; D is undetermined. Germline V CDR1 and CDR2: MNHEY, SVGAGI. Between the trimmed V and J ends, which lost 4 bases and 8 bases, there was a span of 15 bases. The CDR3 is 14 amino acids. CDR3 bases: TGTGCCAGCAGTTTTAACCCTACAATGGATGAGCAGTTCTTC. Translated, it gives CASSFNPTMDEQFF.

A few counts support this clonotype. The chain has TRBV7-8 and TRBJ2-2; 10 positions agree with TRBD1. This CDR3 has 16 residues. With V trimmed by 4 bases and J by 4 bases, 6 bases remained unmatched. Looked up from germline, CDR1 is SGHVS and CDR2 is FQNEAQ. The CDR3 nucleotides are TGTGCCAGCAGCTACGGGACAGGGGACAGCACCGGGGAGCTGTTTTTT. This codes for CASSYGTGDSTGELFF.

The chain couples TRBV7-9 to TRBJ1-1; D is undetermined. This CDR3 has 11 residues. Germline values: CDR1 SEHNR, CDR2 FQNEAQ (reference sequence). V dropped 7 bases and J dropped 7 bases, with 10 bases sitting between them. The CDR3 sequence is CASIYLVEAFF. Here the CDR3 DNA reads TGTGCCAGCATCTACCTGGTTGAAGCTTTCTTT.

The chain is built from TRBV6-1 and TRBJ2-7; the D gene is possibly TRBD2 (5 bases). V dropped 7 bases and J dropped 4 bases, with 23 bases sitting between them. Per germline, CDR1 MNHNS and CDR2 SASEGT. This CDR3 is built from 16 residues. CDR3 amino acids: CASTERSDWIYYEQYF. For the CDR3, the DNA is TGTGCCAGCACCGAAAGGTCGGACTGGATTTATTACGAGCAGTACTTC.

This clonotype showed up just once. The rearrangement uses TRBV28 and TRBJ2-7; D gene ambiguous. The CDR3 runs to 13 residues. Germline V gene data show CDR1 as MDHEN and CDR2 as SYDVKM. Trimming took 9 bases from V and 3 from J, leaving 15 bases between them. The CDR3 DNA follows: TGTGCCAGGCCGGGCCCCTGGGACTACGAGCAGTACGTC. As protein: CARPGPWDYEQYV.

This chain joins TRBV10-3 and TRBJ2-7, with 9 bases identical to TRBD1. Germline V CDR1 and CDR2: ENHRY, SYGVKD. There are 14 residues in the CDR3. V trimming: 6 bases; J trimming: 3 bases; junction bases outside the gene matches: 6. The CDR3, as DNA: TGTGCCATCAGGGGGACAGGGCATAACTACGAGCAGTACTTC. Translated, it gives CAIRGTGHNYEQYF.

This clonotype was seen many times. The chain couples TRBV7-9 to TRBJ2-2; 12 nucleotides line up with TRBD2. V lost 4 bases, J lost 0 bases, and 3 bases stayed unmatched. Germline values: CDR1 SEHNR, CDR2 FQNEAQ (reference sequence). The CDR3 extends over 17 amino acids. CDR3 protein: CASSSTSGGTNTGELFF. The DNA of the CDR3 is TGTGCCAGCAGCTCCACTAGCGGGGGGACGAACACCGGGGAGCTGTTTTTT.

This clonotype was recorded a few times. The chain employs TRBV5-6 and TRBJ1-2; TRBD1 matches at 8 bases. This CDR3 is built from 13 residues. CDR1 SGHDT and CDR2 YYEEEE come from the germline V gene. V gave up 5 bases and J gave up 7 bases; unmatched junction bases: 7. CDR3 DNA sequence: TGTGCCAGCAGATGGGGACAGGCAGTTGGCTACACCTTC. Its translation: CASRWGQAVGYTF. The entire variable domain, with the rest obtained from reference TRBV5-6 and TRBJ1-2, is as follows: DAGVTQSPTHLIKTRGQQVTLRCSPKSGHDTVSWYQQALGQGPQFIFQYYEEEERQRGNFPDRFSGHQFPNYSSELNVNALLLGDSALYLCASRWGQAVGYTFGSGTRLTVV.

This clonotype was detected only once. The V and J genes are TRBV7-6 and TRBJ1-4; D is unresolved. Germline V CDR1 and CDR2: SGHVS, FNYEAQ. The CDR3 totals 15 residues. Trimming shortened V by 3 bases and J by 7 bases, and 15 bases separated the two germline ends. CDR3 DNA: TGTGCCAGCAGCTTTCTTAGTGGAGTGGGTGAAAAACTGTTTTTT. Translation gives CASSFLSGVGEKLFF.

The gene calls are TRBV7-9 and TRBJ1-1, with 8 bases identical to TRBD1. Trimming cost V 7 bases and J 5 bases; bases outside gene matches: 3. This CDR3 is built from 12 residues. The germline gives CDR1 SEHNR, CDR2 FQNEAQ (reference sequence). DNA for the CDR3: TGTGCCAGCAACGGACAGGGTACTGAAGCTTTCTTT. As protein: CASNGQGTEAFF. The whole variable domain, filled in from reference TRBV7-9 and TRBJ1-1, reads DTGVSQNPRHKITKRGQNVTFRCDPISEHNRLYWYRQTLGQGPEFLTYFQNEAQLEKSRLLSDRFSAERPKGSFSTLEIQRTEQGDSAMYLCASNGQGTEAFFGQGTRLTVV.